The rows below give T cell receptor beta chains drawn from one sample of a study of T-cell reconstitution after alpha-beta-depleted transplantation in children. TCRdb called the PCR reads again in MiXCR, with one record for every CDR3 protein. The sample lists about 500,000 distinct CDR3 sequences, over 25% occurring once. The sequencing used PBMCs from the stem cell graft donor, collected from the stem cell graft. The receptors derive from a human donor who donated a stem cell graft to a child with aplastic anemia. The conserved cysteine and the conserved F or W are not part of the CDR3 here. Each record gives: clone size, V gene, CDR3 length, J gene, CDR3 protein. Rows give clone size only sometimes, using once, few, many, or a class for an expanded clone.

clone size: few; V gene: TRBV12-5; CDR3 length: 14; J gene: TRBJ1-6; CDR3 protein: ASGRQRSSYNSPLH
clone size: few; V gene: TRBV29-1; CDR3 length: 12; J gene: TRBJ2-1; CDR3 protein: SVEALRGVNEQF
clone size: .; V gene: TRBV5-1; CDR3 length: 13; J gene: TRBJ1-1; CDR3 protein: ASSLRQGPGTEAF
clone size: few; V gene: TRBV6-1; CDR3 length: 11; J gene: TRBJ2-3; CDR3 protein: ASKREGTDTQY
clone size: few; V gene: TRBV29-1; CDR3 length: 14; J gene: TRBJ2-1; CDR3 protein: SVEELAQVAYNEQF
clone size: few; V gene: TRBV25-1; CDR3 length: 10; J gene: TRBJ1-6; CDR3 protein: ASSDPNSPLH
clone size: .; V gene: TRBV6-6; CDR3 length: 8; J gene: TRBJ2-7; CDR3 protein: ASMSGEQY
clone size: .; V gene: TRBV6-2/TRBV6-3; CDR3 length: 14; J gene: TRBJ2-1; CDR3 protein: ASRGHSGTSPNEQF
clone size: few; V gene: TRBV29-1; CDR3 length: 13; J gene: TRBJ2-1; CDR3 protein: SASTSGGPENEQF
clone size: .; V gene: TRBV7-2; CDR3 length: 14; J gene: TRBJ2-1; CDR3 protein: ASSVTSGLRYNEQF
clone size: .; V gene: TRBV29-1; CDR3 length: 12; J gene: TRBJ1-1; CDR3 protein: SVEGQGRSTEAF
clone size: few; V gene: TRBV4-2; CDR3 length: 14; J gene: TRBJ2-7; CDR3 protein: ASSQDDSMISYEQY
clone size: .; V gene: TRBV18; CDR3 length: 13; J gene: TRBJ2-2; CDR3 protein: ASSVPGLRTGELF
clone size: .; V gene: TRBV5-1; CDR3 length: 13; J gene: TRBJ2-2; CDR3 protein: ASSLESLNTGELF
clone size: .; V gene: TRBV28; CDR3 length: 14; J gene: TRBJ2-6; CDR3 protein: ASRTGTISGANVLT
clone size: few; V gene: TRBV19; CDR3 length: 12; J gene: TRBJ1-1; CDR3 protein: ASSISTVNTEAF
clone size: .; V gene: TRBV5-1; CDR3 length: 14; J gene: TRBJ1-1; CDR3 protein: ASSLDGIHMNTEAF
clone size: few; V gene: TRBV12-3/TRBV12-4; CDR3 length: 11; J gene: TRBJ2-7; CDR3 protein: ASTPSVGYEQY
clone size: many; V gene: TRBV7-2; CDR3 length: 15; J gene: TRBJ1-5; CDR3 protein: ASSLSHRTLGYQPQH
clone size: .; V gene: TRBV19; CDR3 length: 11; J gene: TRBJ2-4; CDR3 protein: ASSRDPKDIQY
clone size: .; V gene: TRBV6-2/TRBV6-3; CDR3 length: 10; J gene: TRBJ2-2; CDR3 protein: ASTHAAGELF
clone size: .; V gene: TRBV7-8; CDR3 length: 14; J gene: TRBJ2-3; CDR3 protein: ASSLSQIGPRDTQY
clone size: .; V gene: TRBV15; CDR3 length: 13; J gene: TRBJ1-1; CDR3 protein: ATSSAQGAGTGAF
clone size: .; V gene: TRBV18; CDR3 length: 14; J gene: TRBJ1-1; CDR3 protein: ASSLISLQGGTEAF
clone size: .; V gene: TRBV6-5; CDR3 length: 13; J gene: TRBJ2-3; CDR3 protein: ASSYQAGGPDTQY
clone size: .; V gene: TRBV11-3; CDR3 length: 12; J gene: TRBJ1-1; CDR3 protein: ASSPLLGGTEAF
clone size: few; V gene: TRBV20-1; CDR3 length: 12; J gene: TRBJ1-5; CDR3 protein: SASNDRKNQPQH
clone size: few; V gene: TRBV6-2/TRBV6-3; CDR3 length: 13; J gene: TRBJ2-7; CDR3 protein: ASRPVGAVGYEQY
clone size: .; V gene: TRBV28; CDR3 length: 15; J gene: TRBJ2-3; CDR3 protein: ASSSVGDSWGTDTQY
clone size: few; V gene: TRBV3-1; CDR3 length: 14; J gene: TRBJ2-3; CDR3 protein: ASSPRQGLSTDTQY
clone size: few; V gene: TRBV4-3; CDR3 length: 18; J gene: TRBJ2-1; CDR3 protein: ASSQEPAGAPFGSYNEQF
clone size: .; V gene: TRBV6-5; CDR3 length: 15; J gene: TRBJ1-6; CDR3 protein: AGSYSIIDSYNSPLH
clone size: .; V gene: TRBV7-9; CDR3 length: 12; J gene: TRBJ2-2; CDR3 protein: ASRGGEATGELF
clone size: .; V gene: TRBV7-2; CDR3 length: 12; J gene: TRBJ2-4; CDR3 protein: ASSFAGGGNIQY
clone size: .; V gene: TRBV6-1; CDR3 length: 13; J gene: TRBJ2-7; CDR3 protein: ASSSGLAGDYEQY
clone size: few; V gene: TRBV7-4; CDR3 length: 13; J gene: TRBJ1-5; CDR3 protein: ASSSSDRGNQPQH
clone size: .; V gene: TRBV12-3/TRBV12-4; CDR3 length: 14; J gene: TRBJ2-3; CDR3 protein: ASSPDRLISTDTQY
clone size: .; V gene: TRBV18; CDR3 length: 12; J gene: TRBJ2-5; CDR3 protein: ASSPDRIQETQY
clone size: .; V gene: TRBV12-3/TRBV12-4; CDR3 length: 12; J gene: TRBJ1-6; CDR3 protein: ASSLQGDNSPLH
clone size: .; V gene: TRBV20-1; CDR3 length: 9; J gene: TRBJ2-1; CDR3 protein: SARARDEQF
clone size: .; V gene: TRBV15; CDR3 length: 13; J gene: TRBJ1-3; CDR3 protein: ATSRARGTGNTIY
clone size: few; V gene: TRBV30; CDR3 length: 13; J gene: TRBJ1-4; CDR3 protein: AWRAKGLNHEKLF
clone size: few; V gene: TRBV12-3/TRBV12-4; CDR3 length: 13; J gene: TRBJ2-1; CDR3 protein: ASSKDREYKGFQF
clone size: few; V gene: TRBV12-3/TRBV12-4; CDR3 length: 13; J gene: TRBJ2-7; CDR3 protein: ASRETSGSTYEQY
clone size: few; V gene: TRBV13; CDR3 length: 15; J gene: TRBJ1-4; CDR3 protein: ASSTGGFQGTNEKLF
clone size: few; V gene: TRBV19; CDR3 length: 14; J gene: TRBJ2-2; CDR3 protein: ASSIPRPSNTGELF
clone size: .; V gene: TRBV7-2; CDR3 length: 12; J gene: TRBJ1-5; CDR3 protein: ASTQSSRAQPQH
clone size: .; V gene: TRBV5-6; CDR3 length: 15; J gene: TRBJ2-3; CDR3 protein: ASSSKLTSGMANTQY